This T cell receptor beta chain originates from a study of somatic mutations in cytotoxic T cells in rheumatoid arthritis. About the research overall: Peripheral blood samples of around 30 ml EDTA were taken from patients directly after diagnosis and before treatment. Study-wide results and caveats: Rheumatoid arthritis patients showed CD8+ clonality increasing with age, unlike healthy controls.

Positive selection using magnetic beads isolated the CD4+ and CD8+ cells (purity was checked by flow cytometry). Germline V gives CDR1 MDHEN, CDR2 SYDVKM. Deletions cut 7 bases from V and 8 bases from J, with 14 bases between. CDR3 length: 12 residues. Details on this clone: Its antigen is not known.

Clones were sequenced by immunoSEQ multiplex PCR, and TCRdb holds only the in-frame ones, with some missing. The data show around 14,000 clones, around 90% seen once. This TCR was recovered from a man in his 70s with rheumatoid arthritis. The V gene is TRBV28, the J gene TRBJ1-2; D unresolved. The sample was CD4+ T cells sorted from blood. For the CDR3, the DNA is TGTGCCAGCAACAAAAGGCGCGGAGGCTACACCTTC. Translation gives CASNKRRGGYTF.